The rows below give T cell receptor beta chains drawn from one sample of a study of STAT5B mutations in CD4+ large granular lymphocyte leukemia. The table came from immunoSEQ multiplex PCR; TCRdb's copy has only in-frame clones and leaves some out. The data hold 25,000 to 35,000 clones, with approximately 71% observed a single time. The sequencing sample was made of CD4+ T cells from blood buffy coats. These receptors originate from a human donor in good health. Both conserved end residues are part of each CDR3. A D gene is named only where the DNA matches it firmly. Clone size, where shown, is once, few, many, or a class for clones that have expanded.

D gene,V gene,J gene,CDR3 length,clone size,CDR3 protein,CDR3 DNA
-,TRBV20-1,TRBJ1-1,11,few,CSAPLSYEAFF,TGCAGTGCACCCCTCAGTTATGAAGCTTTCTTT
TRBD2,TRBV7-2,TRBJ2-1,16,-,CASSPQAGGPGNEQFF,TGTGCCAGCAGCCCACAAGCGGGGGGGCCGGGCAATGAGCAGTTCTTC
TRBD1,TRBV28,TRBJ2-7,14,-,CASRATGQAYEQYF,TGTGCCAGCAGGGCGACGGGACAGGCCTACGAGCAGTACTTC
-,TRBV6-1,TRBJ2-2,15,-,CASSELGLNTGELFF,TGTGCCAGCAGTGAATTGGGACTGAACACCGGGGAGCTGTTTTTT
-,TRBV7-8,TRBJ2-7,17,-,CASSLGGSAGLHYEQYF,TGTGCCAGCAGCCTAGGGGGCTCGGCGGGGTTACACTACGAGCAGTACTTC
-,TRBV11-2,TRBJ2-4,16,-,CASSLSGAIAKNIQYF,TGTGCCAGCAGCTTATCCGGGGCGATAGCCAAAAACATTCAGTACTTC
TRBD2,TRBV4-2,TRBJ2-3,22,-,CASSQETFPSGLERGKADTQYF,TGTGCCAGCAGCCAAGAAACCTTCCCAAGTGGGCTAGAGCGGGGGAAGGCAGATACGCAGTATTTT
-,TRBV7-8,TRBJ2-1,11,-,CASSSFNEQFF,TGTGCCAGCAGCTCCTTCAATGAGCAGTTCTTC
-,TRBV19,TRBJ1-2,13,once,CASSPTGPQGYTF,TGTGCCAGTAGTCCAACCGGGCCGCAAGGCTACACCTTC
-,TRBV14,TRBJ1-2,15,-,CASSQKLGANYGYTF,TGTGCCAGCAGCCAAAAGTTGGGGGCTAACTATGGCTACACCTTC
-,TRBV13,TRBJ2-2,16,-,CASSWRRGTVTGELFF,TGTGCCAGCAGCTGGAGGCGCGGGACAGTCACCGGGGAGCTGTTTTTT
TRBD2,TRBV11-2,TRBJ2-7,14,-,CASSSAGGAYEQYF,TGTGCCAGCAGCTCCGCCGGGGGGGCCTACGAGCAGTACTTC
-,TRBV6-7,TRBJ2-5,14,-,CASRGAGPQETQYF,TGTGCCAGCAGGGGGGCAGGACCTCAAGAGACCCAGTACTTC
-,TRBV11-3,TRBJ2-4,13,-,CASSLDWGAVQYF,TGTGCCAGCAGCTTAGATTGGGGTGCAGTTCAGTACTTC
-,TRBV6-1,TRBJ1-6,14,once,CASSESSYNSPLHF,TGTGCCAGCAGTGAAAGCTCCTATAATTCACCCCTCCACTTT
-,TRBV19,TRBJ1-5,14,once,CASSPVGGNQPQHF,TGTGCCAGTAGTCCCGTGGGTGGCAATCAGCCCCAGCATTTT
-,TRBV5-4,TRBJ1-1,16,-,CASSLPRGERDTEAFF,TGTGCCAGCAGCTTGCCGAGGGGAGAAAGGGACACTGAAGCTTTCTTT
-,TRBV2,TRBJ1-2,15,-,CASSVFPGTRDGYTF,TGTGCCAGCAGTGTATTTCCTGGGACACGGGATGGCTACACCTTC
-,TRBV2,TRBJ1-5,14,-,CASSEGVALGPQHF,TGTGCCAGCTCCGAGGGGGTTGCTCTTGGGCCCCAGCATTTT
-,TRBV5-5,TRBJ2-2,16,-,CASSGMVIGATGELFF,TGTGCCAGCAGCGGGATGGTGATCGGGGCCACCGGGGAGCTGTTTTTT
TRBD1,TRBV19,TRBJ2-2,18,-,CASSIQGPGTGVTGELFF,TGTGCCAGTAGTATACAAGGACCCGGGACAGGGGTAACCGGGGAGCTGTTTTTT
-,TRBV6-5,TRBJ1-1,14,-,CASSYYGPAGRAFF,TGTGCCAGCAGTTACTATGGGCCAGCGGGACGAGCTTTCTTT
-,TRBV28,TRBJ1-2,13,-,CASSLLGGGGYTF,TGTGCCAGCAGTTTATTGGGGGGCGGGGGCTACACCTTC
-,TRBV9,TRBJ2-7,12,-,CASSPTFDEQYF,TGTGCCAGCAGCCCCACGTTTGACGAGCAGTACTTC
TRBD2,TRBV9,TRBJ2-1,14,-,CASSLRWGGNEQFF,TGTGCCAGCAGCCTACGATGGGGGGGCAATGAGCAGTTCTTC
-,TRBV5-8,TRBJ1-5,15,-,CASSLAGISNQPQHF,TGTGCCAGCAGCTTGGCGGGGATTAGCAATCAGCCCCAGCATTTT
TRBD1,TRBV30,TRBJ1-4,15,few,CAWSVQGGAGEKLFF,TGTGCCTGGAGTGTACAAGGGGGCGCAGGTGAAAAACTGTTTTTT
-,TRBV6-1,TRBJ2-3,15,once,CASSESGSRTDTQYF,TGTGCCAGCAGTGAATCAGGGAGCCGCACAGATACGCAGTATTTT
-,TRBV5-4,TRBJ2-7,15,once,CASSLGMGRQKEQYF,TGTGCCAGCAGCTTGGGGATGGGGCGCCAGAAGGAGCAGTACTTC